Following are 9 T cell receptor beta chains from one sample sequenced in a study of beta chain features in type 1 diabetes. Investigators reverse transcribed all isolated RNA, so they sequenced expressed TCRB transcripts. Measured with immunoSEQ multiplex PCR; TCRdb has only the in-frame clones, and not every one. The sample shows about 340,000 clones, around 8% of them seen only once. Sequenced: central memory CD4+ T cells from blood. These receptors all come from a woman younger than 35 in good health.

This clone appeared a few times. The rearrangement uses TRBV10-3 and TRBJ2-2, with 10 positions matching TRBD2. Germline-derived CDR1 and CDR2 are ENHRY and SYGVKD. V lost 6 bases to trimming and J lost 3 bases; unmatched junction nucleotides: 1. The CDR3 totals 14 residues. CDR3 sequence: CAIRTSGYTGELFF. The CDR3 nucleotides read TGTGCCATCAGGACTAGCGGGTACACCGGGGAGCTGTTTTTT.

This clone was detected only a few times. This chain uses TRBV5-1 with TRBJ2-5; possibly TRBD1 for D (5 bases). From germline, CDR1 is SGHRS and CDR2 YFSETQ. Trimming removed 0 bases from V and 4 bases from J, with 13 bases in between. The length of the CDR3 is 15 residues. The CDR3 is CASSLDQGRRETQYF. The CDR3 DNA reads TGCGCCAGCAGCTTGGACCAGGGAAGGCGAGAGACCCAGTACTTC.

This clone occurred a few times. J is TRBJ1-2 and V is TRBV28; 11 nucleotides agree with TRBD1. The CDR3 spans 14 residues. Trimming removed 4 bases from V and 8 bases from J; junction bases left unmatched: 6. Germline V gene lookup returns CDR1 MDHEN and CDR2 SYDVKM. The DNA for the CDR3 is TGTGCCAGCAGTTCGGGACAGGGGGTAAGGGGCTACACCTTC. Residues: CASSSGQGVRGYTF.

With respect to this clone: Other DNA sequences in the same sample also yield this CDR3. J is TRBJ1-1 and V is TRBV6-5; D gene ambiguous. CDR1 and CDR2 from the germline V gene are MNHEY and SVGAGI. With 2 bases removed from V and 1 base from J, the gap between germline ends came to 2 bases. This CDR3 is built from 12 residues. The CDR3 protein is CASSYRNTEAFF. The CDR3 DNA reads TGTGCCAGCAGTTACCGGAACACTGAAGCTTTCTTT.

This clone was seen a few times. The gene calls are TRBV6-6 and TRBJ2-2; D unresolved. V was pared by 6 bases and J by 1 base, with 9 bases between. This CDR3 contains 14 residues. Germline loops: CDR1 MNHNY, CDR2 SVGAGI (reference sequence). CDR3 loop: CASSRLGNTGELFF. In DNA, the CDR3 is TGTGCCAGCAGCCGGTTGGGGAACACCGGGGAGCTGTTTTTT.

The chain employs TRBV9 and TRBJ2-5, with D possibly being TRBD1 or TRBD2 (6 bases each). The V gene's germline CDR1 is SGDLS and CDR2 YYNGEE. The length of the CDR3 is 17 residues. V was cut by 0 bases and J by 0 bases, with 15 bases left in between. The CDR3 sequence is CASSVGVQRGDQETQYF. The DNA of the CDR3 is TGTGCCAGCAGCGTAGGGGTCCAGAGGGGGGACCAAGAGACCCAGTACTTC.

The table lists this clone with a few counts. This chain connects TRBV4-2 to TRBJ1-5, with D hard to call. Trimming pared 0 bases from V and 4 bases from J, leaving 13 bases between. Germline V gene lookup returns CDR1 LGHNA and CDR2 YNFKEQ. The CDR3 length is 16 residues. The CDR3 bases are TGTGCCAGCAGCCAAGAATACGGAAGGGAGAATCAGCCCCAGCATTTT. It translates to CASSQEYGRENQPQHF.

This clone has just a few counts. The chain carries TRBV11-2 and TRBJ2-7; TRBD2 agrees at 7 bases. The ends lost 5 bases at V and 3 bases at J; junction bases unmatched: 7. Germline loops: CDR1 SGHAT, CDR2 FQNNGV. The CDR3 loop spans 14 amino acids. The chain's CDR3 is CASSPYSGGYEQYF. The DNA for the CDR3 is TGTGCCAGCAGCCCCTACTCGGGGGGCTACGAGCAGTACTTC.

This clone has just a few counts. This sequence joins TRBV6-1 and TRBJ2-5, with a possible D match to TRBD1 (5 bases). The ends were cut back, 4 bases at V and 5 bases at J, with 14 bases in the middle. This CDR3 contains 14 residues. Germline CDR1 reads MNHNS; CDR2 reads SASEGT. The CDR3 loop is CASSGRAGLETQYF. In DNA, the CDR3 is TGTGCCAGCAGTGGTCGCGCAGGGTTGGAGACCCAGTACTTC.